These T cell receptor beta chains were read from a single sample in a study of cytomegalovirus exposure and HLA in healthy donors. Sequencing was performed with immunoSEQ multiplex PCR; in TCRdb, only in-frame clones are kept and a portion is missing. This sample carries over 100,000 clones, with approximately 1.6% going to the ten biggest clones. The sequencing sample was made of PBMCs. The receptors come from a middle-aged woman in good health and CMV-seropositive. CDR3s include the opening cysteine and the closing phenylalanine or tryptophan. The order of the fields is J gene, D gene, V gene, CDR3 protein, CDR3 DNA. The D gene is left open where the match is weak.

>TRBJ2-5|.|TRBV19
CASSTWTEETQYF
TGTGCCAGTAGTACCTGGACAGAAGAGACCCAGTACTTC
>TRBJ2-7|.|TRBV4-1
CASSPIRDSLYEQYF
TGCGCCAGCAGCCCAATCCGGGACTCGCTCTACGAGCAGTACTTC
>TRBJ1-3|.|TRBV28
CASSFVQGGNTIYF
TGTGCCAGCAGTTTTGTGCAGGGGGGAAACACCATATATTTT
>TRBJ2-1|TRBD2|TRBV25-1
CASSAALAGGYNEQFF
TGTGCCAGCAGTGCGGCACTAGCGGGAGGGTACAATGAGCAGTTCTTC
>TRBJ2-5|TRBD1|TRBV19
CASSIGTGGETQYF
TGTGCCAGTAGTATTGGGACAGGGGGGGAGACCCAGTACTTC
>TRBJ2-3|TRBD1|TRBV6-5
CASSRQGENTQYF
TGTGCCAGCAGTCGACAGGGGGAAAATACGCAGTATTTT
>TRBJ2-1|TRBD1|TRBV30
CAWSVRLSGQVYNEQFF
TGTGCCTGGAGTGTACGTCTTTCGGGACAGGTCTACAATGAGCAGTTCTTC
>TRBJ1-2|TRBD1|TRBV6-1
CASSETGVLYGYTF
TGTGCCAGCAGCGAAACAGGGGTCCTCTATGGCTACACCTTC
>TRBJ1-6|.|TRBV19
CASTSAGWDNSPLHF
TGTGCCAGTACCTCCGCAGGGTGGGATAATTCACCCCTCCACTTT
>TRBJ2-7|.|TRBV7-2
CASSFTYEQYF
TGTGCCAGCAGCTTTACCTACGAGCAGTACTTC
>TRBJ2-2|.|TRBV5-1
CASSLPDTPNTGELFF
TGCGCCAGCAGCTTGCCGGACACCCCAAACACCGGGGAGCTGTTTTTT
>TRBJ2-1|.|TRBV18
CASSSTGYEQFF
TGTGCCAGCTCAAGTACAGGGTACGAGCAGTTCTTC
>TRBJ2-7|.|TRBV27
CASSLIRGVHEQYF
TGTGCCAGCAGTTTGATCAGGGGAGTCCACGAGCAGTACTTC
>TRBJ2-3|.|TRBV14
CASSPRGGLQDTQYF
TGTGCCAGCAGCCCCAGGGGCGGCCTTCAGGATACGCAGTATTTT
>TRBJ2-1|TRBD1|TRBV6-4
CASSPGTEDEQFF
TGTGCCAGCAGCCCCGGGACAGAAGATGAGCAGTTCTTC
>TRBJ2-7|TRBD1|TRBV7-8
CASSRTRGQNYEQYF
TGTGCCAGCAGCCGGACCCGGGGACAGAACTACGAGCAGTACTTC
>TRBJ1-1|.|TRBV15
CATSTGPGENTEAFF
TGTGCCACCAGCACTGGGCCGGGGGAGAACACTGAAGCTTTCTTT
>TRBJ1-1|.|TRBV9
CASSPGQVTEAFF
TGTGCCAGCAGCCCCGGCCAGGTGACTGAAGCTTTCTTT
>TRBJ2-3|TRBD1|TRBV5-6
CASSSGQGGTDTQYF
TGTGCCAGCAGCTCCGGACAGGGAGGAACAGATACGCAGTATTTT
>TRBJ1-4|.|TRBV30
CAWSWQGAEKLFF
TGTGCCTGGAGTTGGCAGGGTGCTGAAAAACTGTTTTTT
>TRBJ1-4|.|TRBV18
CASSPMSAGEKLFF
TGTGCCAGCTCACCAATGAGCGCGGGCGAAAAACTGTTTTTT
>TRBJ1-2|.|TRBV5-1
CASSLGGAENYGYTF
TGCGCCAGCAGCTTGGGAGGAGCAGAAAACTATGGCTACACCTTC
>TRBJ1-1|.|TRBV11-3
CASSLGRNTEAFF
TGTGCCAGCAGCTTAGGCAGGAACACTGAAGCTTTCTTT
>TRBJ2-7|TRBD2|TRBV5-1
CASSSWTSGNYEQYF
TGCGCCAGCAGCTCATGGACTAGCGGCAACTACGAGCAGTACTTC
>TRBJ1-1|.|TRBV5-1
CASSLGGGWSNTEAFF
TGCGCCAGCAGCCTTGGGGGGGGTTGGTCGAACACTGAAGCTTTCTTT
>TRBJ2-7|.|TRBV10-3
CAISNTGGAHRKWREDYEQYF
TGTGCCATCTCTAACACAGGGGGCGCTCATCGGAAATGGCGGGAGGACTACGAGCAGTACTTC
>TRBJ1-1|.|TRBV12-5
CASGSPSDTEAFF
TGTGCTAGTGGTTCCCCTAGCGACACTGAAGCTTTCTTT
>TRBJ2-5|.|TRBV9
CASSDRTDSVEETQYF
TGTGCCAGCAGCGATCGGACGGACTCGGTGGAGGAGACCCAGTACTTC
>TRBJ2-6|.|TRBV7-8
CASIQRSYRTGANVLTF
TGTGCCAGCATCCAGCGGTCCTACCGGACTGGGGCCAACGTCCTGACTTTC
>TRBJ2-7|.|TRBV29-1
CSADLSGYEQYF
TGCAGCGCTGATCTTTCCGGTTACGAGCAGTACTTC
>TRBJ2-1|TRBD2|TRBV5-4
CASSLKAGLAGEQFF
TGTGCCAGCAGCTTGAAGGCAGGACTAGCCGGCGAGCAGTTCTTC
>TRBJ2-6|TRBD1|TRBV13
CASSERQGFGANVLTF
TGTGCCAGCAGCGAACGACAGGGTTTTGGGGCCAACGTCCTGACTTTC
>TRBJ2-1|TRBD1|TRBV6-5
CASSEQGVEQFF
TGTGCCAGCAGTGAACAGGGGGTTGAGCAGTTCTTC
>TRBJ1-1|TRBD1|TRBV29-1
CSVGGQVVAEAFF
TGCAGCGTGGGGGGACAGGTTGTGGCTGAAGCTTTCTTT
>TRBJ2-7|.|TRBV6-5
CASSYSNRGGYEQYF
TGTGCCAGCAGTTACTCGAACAGGGGGGGTTACGAGCAGTACTTC
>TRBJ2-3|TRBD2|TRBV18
CASSQTSGREASTDTQYF
TGTGCCAGCTCCCAGACTAGCGGGAGAGAGGCTAGCACAGATACGCAGTATTTT
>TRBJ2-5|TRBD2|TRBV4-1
CASSQIGLADQETQYF
TGCGCCAGCAGCCAAATAGGACTAGCGGATCAAGAGACCCAGTACTTC
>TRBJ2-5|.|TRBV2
CASSEEGRYRTQYF
TGTGCCAGCAGTGAGGAGGGGCGGTATAGGACCCAGTACTTC
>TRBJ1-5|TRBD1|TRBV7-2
CASSGRTGDQPQHF
TGTGCCAGCAGCGGCCGGACAGGGGATCAGCCCCAGCATTTT
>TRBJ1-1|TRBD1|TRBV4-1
CASSLTGGTEAFF
TGCGCCAGCAGCCTTACAGGGGGGACTGAAGCTTTCTTT
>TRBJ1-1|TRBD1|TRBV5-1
CASSRTGGADTEAFF
TGCGCCAGCAGCAGAACAGGGGGGGCCGACACTGAAGCTTTCTTT
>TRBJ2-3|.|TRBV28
CASSPPLAPRTDTQYF
TGTGCCAGCAGTCCCCCCCTAGCGCCACGCACAGATACGCAGTATTTT
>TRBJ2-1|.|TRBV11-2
CASSISTLANEQFF
TGTGCCAGCAGCATCTCAACCCTAGCGAATGAGCAGTTCTTC
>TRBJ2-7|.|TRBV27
CASSLSGQIYEQYF
TGTGCCAGCAGTTTAAGTGGACAGATCTACGAGCAGTACTTC
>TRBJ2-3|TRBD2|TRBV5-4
CASSLGSSGKGDTQYF
TGTGCCAGCAGCTTGGGGAGTAGCGGGAAGGGCGATACGCAGTATTTT
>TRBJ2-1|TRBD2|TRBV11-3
CASSPRTSGRGEQFF
TGTGCCAGCAGCCCCAGGACTAGCGGGAGAGGTGAGCAGTTCTTC
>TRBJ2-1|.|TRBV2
CASLLLYEQFF
TGTGCCAGCTTGCTATTGTATGAGCAGTTCTTC
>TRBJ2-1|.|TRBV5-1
CASSLRGLSYNEQFF
TGCGCCAGCAGCTTGAGAGGGCTCTCCTACAATGAGCAGTTCTTC
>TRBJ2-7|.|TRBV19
CASSIGQGGSYEQYF
TGTGCCAGTAGTATCGGGCAGGGGGGCTCCTACGAGCAGTACTTC
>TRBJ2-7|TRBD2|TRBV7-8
CASSLGTSGIYEQYF
TGTGCCAGCAGCCTGGGGACTAGCGGGATTTACGAGCAGTACTTC
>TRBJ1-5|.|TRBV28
CASSRRQPRNQPQHF
TGTGCCAGCAGTCGGAGGCAACCGCGAAATCAGCCCCAGCATTTT
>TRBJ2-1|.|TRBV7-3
CASSASSDRNEQFF
TGTGCCAGCAGCGCTAGCTCCGACCGGAATGAGCAGTTCTTC
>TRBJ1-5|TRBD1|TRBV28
CASSHLDRANQPQHF
TGTGCCAGCAGTCATCTTGACAGGGCAAATCAGCCCCAGCATTTT
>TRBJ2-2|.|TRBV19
CASSVRANTGELFF
TGTGCCAGTAGTGTCAGGGCCAACACCGGGGAGCTGTTTTTT
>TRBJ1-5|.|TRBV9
CASSAGGMSGNQPQHF
TGTGCCAGCTCCGCGGGGGGAATGTCGGGCAATCAGCCCCAGCATTTT
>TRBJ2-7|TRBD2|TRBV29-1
CSVVASPGLAGDIIYEQYF
TGCAGCGTCGTTGCCTCACCGGGACTAGCGGGAGATATTATTTACGAGCAGTACTTC
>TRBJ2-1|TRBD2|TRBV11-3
CVPPSGLAALGNNEQFF
TGTGTTCCCCCCTCGGGACTAGCGGCCCTAGGGAACAATGAGCAGTTCTTC
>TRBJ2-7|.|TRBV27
CASNDRDRPTYEQYF
TGTGCCAGCAATGATCGAGACAGGCCAACCTACGAGCAGTACTTC
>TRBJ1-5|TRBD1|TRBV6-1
CASSETGGGNQPQHF
TGTGCCAGCAGTGAGACAGGGGGCGGAAATCAGCCCCAGCATTTT